This T cell receptor (beta chain) was observed in a study of human T cells and chemical hapten exposure. This clonotype was seen a few times. The time point was: pre-sensitization, week 0. Treatment noted: therapeutic diphenylcyclopropenone sensitization with weekly scalp DPC. TCRdb re-analysed the RACE reads in MiXCR, keeping a single row per CDR3 protein. The data show more than 80,000 distinct CDR3 sequences, around 12% seen once. Germline CDR1 is SNHLY and CDR2 is FYNNEI. The CDR3 is 15 residues long. Trimming removed 3 bases from V and 1 base from J, with 11 bases in between. Sequenced material: whole blood, taken in connection with sensitization to the hapten diphenylcyclopropenone (DPC). The origin of this receptor is a woman aged 45-65 years with alopecia areata. Some clones in this sample may be carry-over from other donors' samples. This chain connects TRBV2 to TRBJ2-3; the D gene is possibly TRBD1 (5 bases). CDR3 loop: CASSEGRLGTDTQYF. In DNA, the CDR3 is TGTGCCAGCAGTGAGGGGCGGTTGGGCACAGATACGCAGTATTTT.